This passage covers 21 T cell receptor beta chains from one sample sequenced in a study of CD8+ T cells in alopecia areata. Specified treatment: oral pan-JAK inhibitor, 5-10 mg twice daily. Once RNA had been extracted, it was reverse transcribed into cDNA to act as the sequencing template. TCRdb keeps only in-frame clones here, not all; method: immunoSEQ multiplex PCR. The data contain approximately 200,000 clones, roughly two fifths of them singletons. The sample here was CD4+ T cells sorted from blood, taken at approximately week 36, from a patient treated with tofacitinib. The receptors come from a human donor with alopecia areata.

The chain is built from TRBV9 and TRBJ2-5; D gene unclear. In germline, CDR1 is SGDLS, CDR2 YYNGEE. Between the trimmed V and J ends, which lost 0 bases and 6 bases, there was a span of 12 bases. The CDR3 consists of 14 residues. The CDR3 loop reads CASSVEKGAKTQYF. The CDR3 nucleotides are TGTGCCAGCAGCGTAGAAAAGGGCGCGAAGACCCAGTACTTC.

This chain connects TRBV29-1 to TRBJ2-7; unclear D gene. V was cut by 6 bases and J by 3 bases, with 18 bases left in between. The CDR3 runs 14 residues. Germline V gene lookup returns CDR1 SQVTM and CDR2 ANQGSEA. This CDR3 is CSVSQDTLNYEQYF. The CDR3 DNA reads as TGCAGCGTAAGTCAGGATACCCTCAACTACGAGCAGTACTTC.

CDR3 amino acids: CASSSFYEQYF. In nucleotides, the CDR3 is TGTGCCAGCAGTTCTTTCTACGAGCAGTACTTC. The chain joins TRBV6-5 to TRBJ2-7, with D unresolved. CDR3 size: 11 residues. The germline V and J ends were trimmed by 4 bases and 3 bases, with 4 bases remaining between them. From germline, CDR1 is MNHEY and CDR2 SVGAGI.

The chain carries TRBV19 and TRBJ2-1; 7 nucleotides line up with TRBD1. The V gene end was trimmed by 5 bases and the J gene end by 2 bases; junction bases not matched to a gene: 9. The CDR3 sequence is 16 residues long. Germline V lookup: CDR1 LNHDA, CDR2 SQIVND (reference sequence). The chain's CDR3 is CASSASGGVPYNEQFF. The CDR3 region has the DNA TGTGCCAGTAGTGCATCAGGGGGTGTCCCCTACAATGAGCAGTTCTTC.

As DNA, the CDR3 is TGCAGCGTCCCCGGGAGTCAGGGGATAGATACGCAGTATTTT. It specifies CSVPGSQGIDTQYF. The chain employs TRBV29-1 and TRBJ2-3; D tentatively fits TRBD1 or TRBD2 (6 bases each). This CDR3 spans 14 amino acids. CDR1 is SQVTM and CDR2 is ANQGSEA in the germline V gene. V was trimmed by 6 bases and J by 5 bases, leaving 18 bases between them.

The chain combines TRBV29-1 with TRBJ2-7; TRBD2 matches at 7 bases. The junction had 2 bases not matched to a gene; V was cut back by 0 bases and J by 3 bases. This CDR3 is 13 amino acids long. Germline V gene sequence: CDR1 SQVTM, CDR2 ANQGSEA. CDR3 residues: CSVEDPSGYEQYF. The CDR3 region has the DNA TGCAGCGTTGAAGACCCTAGCGGCTACGAGCAGTACTTC.

The sample holds a few counts of this clone. This rearrangement joins TRBV29-1 to TRBJ1-1; D not certain. The CDR3 loop spans 11 amino acids. The V end lost 4 bases, the J end lost 8 bases, and 11 bases lay between the germline ends. From germline, CDR1 is SQVTM and CDR2 ANQGSEA. This CDR3 reads CSVGEPTEAFF. The DNA for the CDR3 is TGCAGCGTTGGGGAGCCCACAGAAGCTTTCTTT.

The CDR3 bases are TGTGCCACCAACCGGGACTACACTAATCAGCCCCAGCATTTT. This encodes CATNRDYTNQPQHF. The J gene is TRBJ1-5, the V gene TRBV15, with a weak D call TRBD1 (5 bases). Germline lookup yields CDR1 LNHNV and CDR2 YYDKDF (reference sequence). V lost 7 bases, J lost 4 bases, and 14 bases lay in between. The CDR3 extends over 14 amino acids.

This clone occurred many times. The chain employs TRBV7-2 and TRBJ2-1; TRBD2 aligns across 11 bases. The J segment lost 6 bases and the V segment lost 3 bases, leaving 7 bases of the junction unmatched. In germline, CDR1 is SGHTA, CDR2 FQGNSA. The CDR3 is made up of 16 amino acids. CDR3 loop: CASSFPRLAGLNEQFF. CDR3 nucleotide sequence: TGTGCCAGCAGCTTCCCCCGACTAGCGGGGCTCAATGAGCAGTTCTTC.

This clone was detected only a few times. The rearrangement links TRBV6-1 to TRBJ2-7; TRBD1 matches at 7 bases. The CDR3 consists of 15 residues. With V trimmed by 5 bases and J by 3 bases, 10 bases remained unmatched. Germline lookup yields CDR1 MNHNS and CDR2 SASEGT. The CDR3 loop is CASSRTRDSLYEQYF. For the CDR3, the DNA is TGTGCCAGCAGTAGGACCCGGGACAGCCTCTACGAGCAGTACTTC.

The chain uses TRBV19 and TRBJ2-5; no clear D. V dropped 4 bases and J dropped 4 bases, with 16 bases sitting between them. Germline values: CDR1 LNHDA, CDR2 SQIVND (reference sequence). The CDR3 has 15 amino acids. The CDR3 DNA reads TGTGCCAGTAGTACCCGCTACGGTGGTCGAGAGACCCAGTACTTC. Protein: CASSTRYGGRETQYF.

CDR3 bases: TGTGCCATCAGGGATGACCCTCAAGAGACCCAGTACTTC. This sequence encodes CAIRDDPQETQYF. This chain uses TRBV10-3 with TRBJ2-5, with D hard to call. The CDR3 runs 13 residues. Germline V gene lookup returns CDR1 ENHRY and CDR2 SYGVKD. Trimming shortened V by 6 bases and J by 2 bases, and 10 bases separated the two germline ends.

The chain employs TRBV29-1 and TRBJ2-7; 8 positions agree with TRBD1. The trim removed 3 bases at V and 2 bases at J, leaving 6 bases unmatched. CDR1 SQVTM and CDR2 ANQGSEA come from the germline V gene. The CDR3 contains 14 residues. The CDR3 region is CSVDAGTGAYEQYF. The CDR3 DNA reads as TGCAGCGTTGATGCCGGGACAGGAGCCTACGAGCAGTACTTC.

J is TRBJ2-4 and V is TRBV5-1; the D gene is possibly TRBD1 (6 bases). Trimming took 0 bases from V and 8 from J, leaving 9 bases between them. This CDR3 is 13 amino acids long. CDR1 SGHRS and CDR2 YFSETQ come from the germline V gene. The CDR3 spells CASSLAGADIQYF. Here the CDR3 DNA reads TGCGCCAGCAGCTTGGCAGGGGCGGACATTCAGTACTTC.

The V gene is TRBV29-1, the J gene TRBJ2-7, with D unresolved. Germline CDR1 SQVTM, CDR2 ANQGSEA. The CDR3 runs to 12 residues. V dropped 1 base and J dropped 5 bases, with 9 bases sitting between them. The CDR3 bases are TGCAGCGTTGAAGGTCATAGGAACGAGCAGTACTTC. Translating gives CSVEGHRNEQYF.

The rearrangement joins TRBV19 to TRBJ2-2; D remains ambiguous. The CDR3 covers 14 residues. The V gene's germline CDR1 is LNHDA and CDR2 SQIVND (reference sequence). The germline V and J ends were trimmed by 0 bases and 4 bases, with 6 bases remaining between them. As DNA, the CDR3 is TGTGCCAGTAGTATAGACCGAGCCACCGGGGAGCTGTTTTTT. Translated, it gives CASSIDRATGELFF.

This chain uses TRBV27 with TRBJ2-7; 9 positions agree with TRBD1. The CDR3 totals 18 residues. The germline V gene encodes CDR1 MNHEY and CDR2 SMNVEV (reference sequence). V shed 4 bases and J 6 bases; nucleotides not matched to a gene: 19. CDR3 in amino acids: CASSSHLVSGTGTGEQYF. The CDR3 nucleotides read TGTGCCAGCAGTTCCCATCTCGTATCCGGGACAGGGACCGGCGAGCAGTACTTC.

The V call is TRBV6-5, the J call TRBJ1-1; weak D call: TRBD1 (5 bases). Germline-derived CDR1 and CDR2 are MNHEY and SVGAGI. V was clipped by 0 bases and J by 3 bases, with 11 bases between them. CDR3 length: 15 amino acids. This CDR3 is CASSYSRRGDTEAFF. CDR3 coding DNA: TGTGCCAGCAGTTACTCGCGGAGAGGGGACACTGAAGCTTTCTTT.

This sequence joins TRBV5-6 and TRBJ2-6; D is undetermined. The CDR3 contains 15 residues. The germline CDR1 and CDR2 sequences are SGHDT and YYEEEE. The V end was cut by 2 bases, the J end by 0 bases, with 6 bases between. CDR3 sequence: CASSLRRSGANVLTF. The CDR3 nucleotides are TGTGCCAGCAGCTTAAGGCGCTCTGGGGCCAACGTCCTGACTTTC.

A few counts support this clone. The genes are TRBV7-2 and TRBJ2-1; D is undetermined. The CDR3 runs 15 residues. Trimming stripped 1 base from V and 6 bases from J, with 13 bases between. Germline CDR1 and CDR2: SGHTA and FQGNSA. The CDR3 spells CASSLVGSRLNEQFF. The CDR3 nucleotides read TGTGCCAGCAGCTTAGTTGGGTCCCGCCTCAATGAGCAGTTCTTC. Together with reference TRBV7-2 and TRBJ2-1, the CDR3 gives the full variable domain: GAGVSQSPSNKVTEKGKDVELRCDPISGHTALYWYRQSLGQGLEFLIYFQGNSAPDKSGLPSDRFSAERTGGSVSTLTIQRTQQEDSAVYLCASSLVGSRLNEQFFGPGTRLTVL.

The chain combines TRBV28 with TRBJ2-1, with 14 bases aligning to TRBD2. J was trimmed by 6 bases and V by 6 bases; bases with no gene match: 10. This CDR3 has 17 residues. The germline CDR1 and CDR2 sequences are MDHEN and SYDVKM. The CDR3 DNA reads TGTGCCAGCAGCCGAAGTTTCGGGACTAGCGGGAGCAATGAGCAGTTCTTC. Its protein is CASSRSFGTSGSNEQFF.